These 2 T cell receptor beta chains were sequenced from one sample in a study of blood T cell repertoires in COVID-19. Here immunoSEQ multiplex PCR was the method, and the copy in TCRdb shows in-frame clones only, minus some. The sample holds around 57,000 clones; 80% to 90% are singletons and the top ten take less than 20%. The sample was peripheral blood. The receptor set was obtained from a woman of 80 years or more with active COVID-19.

This clone appeared once. The genes are TRBV5-6 and TRBJ2-7; TRBD2 might be the D (5 bases). This CDR3 has 13 residues. Germline assignment: CDR1 SGHDT and CDR2 YYEEEE. The V end was cut by 4 bases, the J end by 1 base, with 9 bases between. The CDR3 nucleotides are TGTGCCAGCAGCCCTCCGGGGTCCTACGAGCAGTACTTC. As protein: CASSPPGSYEQYF.

V is TRBV18 and J is TRBJ2-1; TRBD1 is a possible D gene (6 bases). The V gene's germline CDR1 is KGHSH and CDR2 LQKENI. This CDR3 comprises 16 residues. Trimming took 0 bases from V and 6 from J, leaving 15 bases between them. This CDR3 reads CASSPPNRDKSNEQFF. CDR3 nucleotide sequence: TGTGCCAGCTCACCACCTAACCGGGACAAAAGCAATGAGCAGTTCTTC.